This T cell receptor beta chain derives from a study of follicular helper T cells after annual influenza vaccination. CDR1 is SGHAT, CDR2 FQNNGV, per germline. Trimming at V came to 5 bases and at J to 5 bases, leaving 6 bases not matched to a gene. The CDR3 contains 13 residues. The protocol was immunoSEQ multiplex PCR, while the TCRdb copy is restricted to in-frame clones and leaves out a portion. The repertoire holds about 14,000 clones, with 80% to 90% as singletons. Time point specified: 2014-2015 season, pre-vaccination. Donors with HIV/AIDS, active malignancy, immunomodulators or active illness were excluded. This clone was seen a few times.

The clonotype originates from an adult who received the influenza vaccine. Sequencing was performed on CXCR5- memory CD4+ T cells sorted from blood, taken on the day of influenza vaccination. The genes are TRBV11-2 and TRBJ2-7; 7 nucleotides line up with TRBD2. CDR3 residues: CASSPGLVNEQYF. The CDR3 DNA reads as TGTGCCAGCAGCCCCGGACTAGTTAACGAGCAGTACTTC.